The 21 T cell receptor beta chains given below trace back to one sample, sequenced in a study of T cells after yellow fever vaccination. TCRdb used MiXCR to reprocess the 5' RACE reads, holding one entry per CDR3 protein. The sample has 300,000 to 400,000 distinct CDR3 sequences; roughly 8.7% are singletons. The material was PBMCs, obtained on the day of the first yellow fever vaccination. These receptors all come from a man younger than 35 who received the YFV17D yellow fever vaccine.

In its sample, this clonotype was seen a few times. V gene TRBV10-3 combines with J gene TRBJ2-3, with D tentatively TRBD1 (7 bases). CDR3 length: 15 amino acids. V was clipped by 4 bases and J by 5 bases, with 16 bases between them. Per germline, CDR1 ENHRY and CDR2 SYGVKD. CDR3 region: CAISAQGGRRDTQYF. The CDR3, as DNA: TGTGCCATCAGTGCTCAGGGGGGACGCAGAGATACGCAGTATTTT.

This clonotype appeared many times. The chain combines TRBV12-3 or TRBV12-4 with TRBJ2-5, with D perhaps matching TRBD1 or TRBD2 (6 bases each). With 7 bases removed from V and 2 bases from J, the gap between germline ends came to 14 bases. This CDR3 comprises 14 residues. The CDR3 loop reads CASTWGAGQETQYF. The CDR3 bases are TGTGCCAGCACTTGGGGGGCAGGTCAAGAGACCCAGTACTTC.

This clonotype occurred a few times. The CDR3 region is CASSSQRGSYEQYF. The CDR3 DNA sequence: TGTGCCAGCAGCTCCCAAAGGGGGTCCTACGAGCAGTACTTC. V usage is TRBV5-6 and J usage is TRBJ2-7; TRBD1 might be the D (6 bases). Germline CDR1 and CDR2: SGHDT and YYEEEE. Deletions cut 3 bases from V and 1 base from J, with 11 bases between. The CDR3 loop spans 14 amino acids.

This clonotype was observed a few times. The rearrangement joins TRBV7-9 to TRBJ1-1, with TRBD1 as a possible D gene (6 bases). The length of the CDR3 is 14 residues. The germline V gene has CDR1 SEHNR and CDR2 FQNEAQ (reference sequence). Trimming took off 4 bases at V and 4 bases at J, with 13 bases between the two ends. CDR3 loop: CASSSTGQGTEAFF. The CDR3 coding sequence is TGTGCCAGCAGCTCAACAGGGCAGGGCACTGAAGCTTTCTTT.

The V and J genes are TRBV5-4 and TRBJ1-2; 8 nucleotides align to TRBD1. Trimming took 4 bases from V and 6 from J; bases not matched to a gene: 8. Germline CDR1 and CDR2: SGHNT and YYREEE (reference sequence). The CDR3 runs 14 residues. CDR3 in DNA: TGTGCCAGCAGCGGGGACCAGACAGGGGATGGCTACACCTTC. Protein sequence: CASSGDQTGDGYTF.

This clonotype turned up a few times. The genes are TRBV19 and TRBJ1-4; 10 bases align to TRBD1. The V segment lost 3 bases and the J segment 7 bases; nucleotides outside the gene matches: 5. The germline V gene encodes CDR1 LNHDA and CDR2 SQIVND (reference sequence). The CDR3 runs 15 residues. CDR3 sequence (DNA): TGTGCCAGTAGTATCGGGGGACAGGGGATTGAAAAACTGTTTTTT. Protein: CASSIGGQGIEKLFF. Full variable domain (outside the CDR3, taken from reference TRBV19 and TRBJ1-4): DGGITQSPKYLFRKEGQNVTLSCEQNLNHDAMYWYRQDPGQGLRLIYYSQIVNDFQKGDIAEGYSVSREKKESFPLTVTSAQKNPTAFYLCASSIGGQGIEKLFFGSGTQLSVL.

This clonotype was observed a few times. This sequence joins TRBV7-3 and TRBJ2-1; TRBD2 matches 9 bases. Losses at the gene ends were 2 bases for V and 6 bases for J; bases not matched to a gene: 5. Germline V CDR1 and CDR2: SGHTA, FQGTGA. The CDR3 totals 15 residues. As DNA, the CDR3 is TGTGCCAGCAGCTTACTTAGCGGGGGCACCAATGAGCAGTTCTTC. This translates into CASSLLSGGTNEQFF.

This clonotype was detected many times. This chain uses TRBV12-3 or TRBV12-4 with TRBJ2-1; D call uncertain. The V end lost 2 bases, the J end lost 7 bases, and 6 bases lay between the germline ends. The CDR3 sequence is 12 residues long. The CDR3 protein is CASSLYGNEQFF. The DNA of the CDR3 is TGTGCCAGCAGTTTATATGGGAATGAGCAGTTCTTC.

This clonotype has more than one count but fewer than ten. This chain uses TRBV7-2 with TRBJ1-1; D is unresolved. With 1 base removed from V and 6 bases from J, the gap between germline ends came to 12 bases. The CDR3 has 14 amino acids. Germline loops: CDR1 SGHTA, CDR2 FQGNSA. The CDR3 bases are TGTGCCAGCAGCTTAGGATCTCTCTGGTCTGAAGCTTTCTTT. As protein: CASSLGSLWSEAFF.

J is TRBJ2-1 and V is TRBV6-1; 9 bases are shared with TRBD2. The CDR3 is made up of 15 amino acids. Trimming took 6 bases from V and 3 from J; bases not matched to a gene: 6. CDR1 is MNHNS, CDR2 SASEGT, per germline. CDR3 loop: CASSPLAGHYNEQFF. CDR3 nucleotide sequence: TGTGCCAGCAGCCCTCTAGCGGGGCACTACAATGAGCAGTTCTTC.

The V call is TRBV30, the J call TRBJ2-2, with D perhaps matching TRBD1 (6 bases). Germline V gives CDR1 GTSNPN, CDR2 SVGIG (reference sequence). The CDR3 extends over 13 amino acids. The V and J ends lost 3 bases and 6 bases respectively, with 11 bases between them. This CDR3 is CAWSPGTPGELFF. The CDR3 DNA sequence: TGTGCCTGGAGCCCCGGGACACCCGGGGAGCTGTTTTTT. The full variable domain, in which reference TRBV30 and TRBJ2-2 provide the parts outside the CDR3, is SQTIHQWPATLVQPVGSPLSLECTVEGTSNPNLYWYRQAAGRGLQLLFYSVGIGQISSEVPQNLSASRPQDRQFILSSKKLLLSDSGFYLCAWSPGTPGELFFGEGSRLTVL.

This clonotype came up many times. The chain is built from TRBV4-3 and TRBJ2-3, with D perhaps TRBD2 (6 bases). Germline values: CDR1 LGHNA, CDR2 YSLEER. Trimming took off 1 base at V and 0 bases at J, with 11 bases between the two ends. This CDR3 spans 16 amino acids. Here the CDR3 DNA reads TGCGCCAGCAGCCAAGCTGGAGGGGCGAGCACAGATACGCAGTATTTT. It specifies CASSQAGGASTDTQYF.

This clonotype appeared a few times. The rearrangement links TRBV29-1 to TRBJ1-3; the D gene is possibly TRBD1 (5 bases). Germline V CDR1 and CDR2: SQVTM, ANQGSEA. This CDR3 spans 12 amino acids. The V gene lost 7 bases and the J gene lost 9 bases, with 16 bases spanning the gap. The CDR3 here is CSGRQFGGTIYF. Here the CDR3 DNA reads TGCAGCGGAAGACAGTTCGGAGGCACCATATATTTT.

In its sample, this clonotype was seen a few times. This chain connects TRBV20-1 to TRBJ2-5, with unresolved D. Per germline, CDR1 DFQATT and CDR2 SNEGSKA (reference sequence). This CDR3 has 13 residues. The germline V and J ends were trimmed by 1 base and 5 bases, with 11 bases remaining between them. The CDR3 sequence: CSARVPAGETQYF. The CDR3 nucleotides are TGCAGTGCTAGAGTTCCAGCCGGCGAGACCCAGTACTTC.

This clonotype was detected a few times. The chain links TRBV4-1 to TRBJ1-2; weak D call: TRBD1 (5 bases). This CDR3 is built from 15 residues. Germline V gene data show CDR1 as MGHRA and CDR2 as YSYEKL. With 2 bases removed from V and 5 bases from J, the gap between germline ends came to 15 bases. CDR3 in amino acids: CASSQPGRSKYGYTF. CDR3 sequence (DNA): TGCGCCAGCAGCCAACCAGGGAGGTCGAAATATGGCTACACCTTC.

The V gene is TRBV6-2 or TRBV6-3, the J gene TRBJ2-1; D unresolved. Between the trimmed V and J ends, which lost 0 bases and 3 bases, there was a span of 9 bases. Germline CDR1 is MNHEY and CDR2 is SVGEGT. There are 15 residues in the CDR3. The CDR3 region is CASSYSRLGYNEQFF. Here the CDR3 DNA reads TGTGCCAGCAGTTACTCCCGTTTAGGCTACAATGAGCAGTTCTTC.

CDR3 sequence (DNA): TGTGCCAGCAGCACTTCGGCGGGATGGACTGAAGCTTTCTTT. This translates into CASSTSAGWTEAFF. V and J are TRBV7-3 and TRBJ1-1, with D unresolved. CDR3 size: 14 residues. V was cut by 5 bases and J by 5 bases, with 15 bases left in between. Germline lookup yields CDR1 SGHTA and CDR2 FQGTGA.

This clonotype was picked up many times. The CDR3 region has the DNA TGTGCCAGCAGGAGACCCGGGACAGGGGCAGTGAATGAGCAGTTCTTC. This translates into CASRRPGTGAVNEQFF. V is TRBV12-3 or TRBV12-4 and J is TRBJ2-1, with 10 bases aligning to TRBD1. The V gene end was trimmed by 6 bases and the J gene end by 7 bases; junction bases not matched to a gene: 12. CDR3 length: 16 amino acids.

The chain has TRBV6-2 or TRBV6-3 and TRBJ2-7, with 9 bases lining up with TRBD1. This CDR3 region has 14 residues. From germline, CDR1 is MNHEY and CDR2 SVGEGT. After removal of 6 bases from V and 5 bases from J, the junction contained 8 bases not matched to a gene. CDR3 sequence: CASRGQGDYDEQYF. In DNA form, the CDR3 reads TGTGCCAGCAGGGGACAGGGAGACTACGACGAGCAGTACTTC.

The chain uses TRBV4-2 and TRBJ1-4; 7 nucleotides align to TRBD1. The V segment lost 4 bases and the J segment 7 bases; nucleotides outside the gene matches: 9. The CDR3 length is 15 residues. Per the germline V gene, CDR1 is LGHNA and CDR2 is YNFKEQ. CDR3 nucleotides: TGTGCCAGCAGCCCTCCAGGGGGGTTGCGTGAAAAACTGTTTTTT. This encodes CASSPPGGLREKLFF.

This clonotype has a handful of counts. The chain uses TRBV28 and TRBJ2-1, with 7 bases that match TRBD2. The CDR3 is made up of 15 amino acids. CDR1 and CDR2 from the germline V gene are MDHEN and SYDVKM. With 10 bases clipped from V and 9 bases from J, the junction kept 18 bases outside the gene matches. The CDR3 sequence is CATRGSGPTKGEQFF. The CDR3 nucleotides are TGTGCCACCCGGGGTAGCGGGCCTACTAAGGGTGAGCAGTTCTTC.